This is a list of T cell receptor beta chains from one sample in a study of blood T cells in healthy people across ages. TCRdb passed the 5' RACE reads through MiXCR, listing each CDR3 protein once. The data show roughly 1,500,000 distinct CDR3 sequences, roughly 40% seen once. The sequencing input was blood. These receptor sequences come from a woman between 18 and 29 years old in good health. Each CDR3 is given with its conserved first and last residue. Each record gives: clone size, J gene, V gene, D gene, CDR3 protein, CDR3 DNA. D genes are given only for firm matches. Size is stated for part of the rows, as once, few or many counts, or as a class when the clone is expanded.

>few|TRBJ2-4|TRBV7-2|TRBD1
CASSYHGTAGLLYF
TGTGCCAGCAGCTACCACGGGACAGCCGGGCTGCTGTACTTC
>few|TRBJ2-5|TRBV15|NA
CATSLVRETQYF
TGTGCCACCAGCCTTGTCCGGGAGACCCAGTACTTC
>NA|TRBJ2-3|TRBV29-1|TRBD2
CSVIDSGRAGDTQYF
TGCAGCGTTATTGATAGCGGGAGGGCGGGAGATACGCAGTATTTT
>few|TRBJ2-3|TRBV3-1|TRBD2
CASSQDGAGLAMMWDTQYF
TGTGCCAGCAGCCAAGATGGAGCGGGACTAGCTATGATGTGGGATACGCAGTATTTT
>once|TRBJ1-5|TRBV20-1|NA
CSAGPDYSNQPQHF
TGCAGTGCTGGCCCAGATTATAGCAATCAGCCCCAGCATTTT
>NA|TRBJ2-1|TRBV3-1|TRBD2
CASSISGRVNEQFF
TGTGCCAGCAGCATTAGCGGGAGGGTGAATGAGCAGTTCTTC
>NA|TRBJ1-1|TRBV7-9|TRBD1
CASSFSQTGAENTEAFF
TGTGCCAGCAGCTTTAGCCAGACAGGGGCGGAAAACACTGAAGCTTTCTTT
>NA|TRBJ1-2|TRBV6-1|TRBD1
CARSDTRDSMLNYGYTF
TGTGCCAGAAGTGACACCCGGGACAGCATGTTGAACTATGGCTACACCTTC
>NA|TRBJ2-7|TRBV6-5|NA
CASSYTVGVSYEQYF
TGTGCCAGCAGTTACACCGTCGGGGTTTCCTACGAGCAGTACTTC
>NA|TRBJ2-7|TRBV29-1|TRBD1
CSARSQGEYEQYF
TGCAGCGCCCGCTCACAGGGGGAGTACGAGCAGTACTTC
>NA|TRBJ2-3|TRBV9|NA
CASSQPRRTPGADTQYF
TGTGCCAGCAGCCAACCAAGGCGGACTCCTGGGGCAGATACGCAGTATTTT
>NA|TRBJ2-2|TRBV20-1|NA
CSAMLTGELFF
TGCAGTGCTATGCTAACCGGGGAGCTGTTTTTT
>NA|TRBJ2-7|TRBV27|NA
CASSQPTETYEQYF
TGTGCCAGCAGTCAACCGACAGAGACCTACGAGCAGTACTTC
>few|TRBJ2-1|TRBV27|TRBD2
CASRPVSIAGDGQFF
TGTGCCAGCAGGCCCGTATCGATAGCGGGAGACGGGCAGTTCTTC